The present entry profiles one TCR beta chain with its context. Its antigen is unknown. Amplification used 60 Vbeta primers and 13 Jbeta primers. Clones were sequenced by immunoSEQ multiplex PCR, and TCRdb holds only the in-frame ones, with some missing. The table lists roughly 120,000 clones, 73% of them singletons, with roughly 8% in the top ten. CDR1 and CDR2 (germline): SGHDT, YYEEEE. V was trimmed by 4 bases and J by 1 base, leaving 8 bases between them. CDR3 size: 13 residues. The sample belongs to a study of cytomegalovirus exposure and HLA in healthy donors. Study information: An early data release held tens of millions of unique TCRs from HLA-typed donors.

Study-level findings and limits: Highly shared sequence variants in one cluster were likely a sequencing artifact. Later analysis associated a missense DCLRE1C variant with TCR beta V- and J-gene trimming.

The chain couples TRBV5-6 to TRBJ2-5; D call uncertain. The sequencing input was PBMCs. The TCR comes from a man in his forties in good health and CMV-seronegative. CDR3 nucleotides: TGTGCCAGCAGCCCCTGGGCCCAAGAGACCCAGTACTTC. Translation: CASSPWAQETQYF.